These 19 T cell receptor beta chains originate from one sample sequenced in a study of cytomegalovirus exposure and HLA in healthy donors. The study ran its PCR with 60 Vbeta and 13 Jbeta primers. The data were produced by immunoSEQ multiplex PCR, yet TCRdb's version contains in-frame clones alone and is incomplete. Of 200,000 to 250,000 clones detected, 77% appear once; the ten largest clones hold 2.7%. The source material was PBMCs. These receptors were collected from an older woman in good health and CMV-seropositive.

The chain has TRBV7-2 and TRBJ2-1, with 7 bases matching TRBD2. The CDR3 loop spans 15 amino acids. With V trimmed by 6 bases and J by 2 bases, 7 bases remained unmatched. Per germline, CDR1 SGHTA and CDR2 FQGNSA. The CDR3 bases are TGTGCCAGCAGGTATAGACGGGAGGCCTACAATGAGCAGTTCTTC. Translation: CASRYRREAYNEQFF. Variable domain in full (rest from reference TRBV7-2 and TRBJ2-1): GAGVSQSPSNKVTEKGKDVELRCDPISGHTALYWYRQSLGQGLEFLIYFQGNSAPDKSGLPSDRFSAERTGGSVSTLTIQRTQQEDSAVYLCASRYRREAYNEQFFGPGTRLTVL.

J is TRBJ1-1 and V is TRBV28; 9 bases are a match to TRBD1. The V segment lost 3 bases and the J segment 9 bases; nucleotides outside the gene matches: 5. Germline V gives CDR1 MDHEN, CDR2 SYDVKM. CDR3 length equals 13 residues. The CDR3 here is CASSFAGTGKAFF. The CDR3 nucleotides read TGTGCCAGCAGTTTTGCCGGGACAGGGAAAGCTTTCTTT.

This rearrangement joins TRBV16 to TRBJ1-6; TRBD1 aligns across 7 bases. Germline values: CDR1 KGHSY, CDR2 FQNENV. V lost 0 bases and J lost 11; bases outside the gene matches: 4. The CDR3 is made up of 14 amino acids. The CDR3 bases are TGTGCCAGCAGCCAATCGGGGGGACAGACACCCCTCCACTTT. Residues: CASSQSGGQTPLHF.

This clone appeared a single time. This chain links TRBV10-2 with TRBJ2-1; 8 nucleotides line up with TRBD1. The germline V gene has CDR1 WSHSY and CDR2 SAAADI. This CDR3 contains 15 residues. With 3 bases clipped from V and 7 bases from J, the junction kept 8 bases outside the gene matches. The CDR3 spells CASSDPQGAWNEQFF. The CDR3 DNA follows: TGCGCCAGCAGTGACCCGCAGGGGGCTTGGAATGAGCAGTTCTTC.

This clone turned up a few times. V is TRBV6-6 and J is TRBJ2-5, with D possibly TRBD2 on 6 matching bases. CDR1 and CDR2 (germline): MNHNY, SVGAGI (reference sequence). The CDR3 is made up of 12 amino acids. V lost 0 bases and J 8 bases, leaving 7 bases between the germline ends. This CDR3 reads CASSYSEGTQYF. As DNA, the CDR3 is TGTGCCAGCAGTTACTCGGAGGGAACCCAGTACTTC.

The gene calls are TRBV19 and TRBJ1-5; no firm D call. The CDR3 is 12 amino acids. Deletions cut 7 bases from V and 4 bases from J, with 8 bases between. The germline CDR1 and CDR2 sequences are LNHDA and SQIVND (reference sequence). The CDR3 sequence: CASTSANQPQHF. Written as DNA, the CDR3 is TGTGCCAGTACCAGCGCGAATCAGCCCCAGCATTTT.

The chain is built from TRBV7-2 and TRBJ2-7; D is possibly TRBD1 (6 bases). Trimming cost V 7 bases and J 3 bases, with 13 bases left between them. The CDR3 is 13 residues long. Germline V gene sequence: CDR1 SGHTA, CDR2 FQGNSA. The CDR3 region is CASTRTALYEQYF. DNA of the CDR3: TGTGCCAGCACACGGACAGCCCTCTACGAGCAGTACTTC. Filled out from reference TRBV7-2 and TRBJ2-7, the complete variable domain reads GAGVSQSPSNKVTEKGKDVELRCDPISGHTALYWYRQSLGQGLEFLIYFQGNSAPDKSGLPSDRFSAERTGGSVSTLTIQRTQQEDSAVYLCASTRTALYEQYFGPGTRLTVT.

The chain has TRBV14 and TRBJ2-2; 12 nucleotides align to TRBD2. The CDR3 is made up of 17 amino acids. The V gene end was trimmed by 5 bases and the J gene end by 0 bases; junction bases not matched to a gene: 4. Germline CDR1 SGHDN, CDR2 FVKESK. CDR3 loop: CASSSTSGSTNTGELFF. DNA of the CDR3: TGTGCCAGCAGCTCGACTAGCGGGAGCACGAACACCGGGGAGCTGTTTTTT. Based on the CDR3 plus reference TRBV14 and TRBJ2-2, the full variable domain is EAGVTQFPSHSVIEKGQTVTLRCDPISGHDNLYWYRRVMGKEIKFLLHFVKESKQDESGMPNNRFLAERTGGTYSTLKVQPAELEDSGVYFCASSSTSGSTNTGELFFGEGSRLTVL.

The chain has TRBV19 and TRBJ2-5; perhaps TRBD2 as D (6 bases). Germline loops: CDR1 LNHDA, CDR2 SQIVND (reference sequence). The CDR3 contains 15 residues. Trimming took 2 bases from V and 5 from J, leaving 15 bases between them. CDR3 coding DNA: TGTGCCAGTAGTATATGGGGAGGTGATACGGAGACCCAGTACTTC. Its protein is CASSIWGGDTETQYF.

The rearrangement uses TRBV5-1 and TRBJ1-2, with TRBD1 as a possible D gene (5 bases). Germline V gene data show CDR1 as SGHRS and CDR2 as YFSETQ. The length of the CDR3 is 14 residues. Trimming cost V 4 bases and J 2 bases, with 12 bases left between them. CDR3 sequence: CASSRGTENYGYTF. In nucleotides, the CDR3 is TGCGCCAGCAGCCGGGGGACTGAGAACTATGGCTACACCTTC.

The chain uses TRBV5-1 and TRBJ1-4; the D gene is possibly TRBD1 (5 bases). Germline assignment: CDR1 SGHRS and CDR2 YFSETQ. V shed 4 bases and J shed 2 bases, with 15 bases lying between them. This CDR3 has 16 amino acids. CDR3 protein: CASSHGGGPTNEKLFF. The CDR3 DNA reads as TGCGCCAGCAGCCACGGGGGAGGGCCCACTAATGAAAAACTGTTTTTT.

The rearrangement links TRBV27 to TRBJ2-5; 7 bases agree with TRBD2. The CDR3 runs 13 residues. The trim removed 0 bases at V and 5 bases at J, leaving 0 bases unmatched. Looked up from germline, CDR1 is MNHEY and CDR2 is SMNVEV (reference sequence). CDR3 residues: CASSLSSGETQYF. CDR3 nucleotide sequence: TGTGCCAGCAGTTTATCTAGCGGGGAGACCCAGTACTTC.

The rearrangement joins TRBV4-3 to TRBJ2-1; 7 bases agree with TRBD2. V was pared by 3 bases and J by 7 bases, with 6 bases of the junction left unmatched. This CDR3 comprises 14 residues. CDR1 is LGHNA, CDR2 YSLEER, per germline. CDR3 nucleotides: TGCGCCAGCAGCCAGGGCTACGGGGGGAATGAGCAGTTCTTC. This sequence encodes CASSQGYGGNEQFF.

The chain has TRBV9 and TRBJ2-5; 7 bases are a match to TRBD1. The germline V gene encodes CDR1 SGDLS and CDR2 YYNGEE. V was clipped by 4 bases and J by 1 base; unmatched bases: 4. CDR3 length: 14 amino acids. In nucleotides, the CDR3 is TGTGCCAGCAGCTTAAGACAGGGCCAAGAGACCCAGTACTTC. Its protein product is CASSLRQGQETQYF.

Here the CDR3 reads CASSLARTITYEQYF. CDR3 DNA sequence: TGTGCCAGCAGCTTGGCCAGGACTATTACCTACGAGCAGTACTTC. V is TRBV5-8 and J is TRBJ2-7; D is perhaps TRBD2 (6 bases). Germline assignment: CDR1 SGHTS and CDR2 YDEGEE. V gave up 0 bases and J gave up 2 bases, with 12 bases separating them. This CDR3 has 15 residues. Combining the CDR3 with reference TRBV5-8 and TRBJ2-7 gives the whole variable domain EAGVTQSPTHLIKTRGQQATLRCSPISGHTSVYWYQQALGLGLQFLLWYDEGEERNRGNFPPRFSGRQFPNYSSELNVNALELEDSALYLCASSLARTITYEQYFGPGTRLTVT.

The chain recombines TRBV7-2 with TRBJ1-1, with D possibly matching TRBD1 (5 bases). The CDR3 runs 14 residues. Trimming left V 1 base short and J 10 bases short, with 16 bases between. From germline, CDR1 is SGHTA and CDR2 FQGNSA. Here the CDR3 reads CASSLGGVGGRAFF. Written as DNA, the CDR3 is TGTGCCAGCAGCTTAGGGGGCGTTGGGGGGAGAGCTTTCTTT.

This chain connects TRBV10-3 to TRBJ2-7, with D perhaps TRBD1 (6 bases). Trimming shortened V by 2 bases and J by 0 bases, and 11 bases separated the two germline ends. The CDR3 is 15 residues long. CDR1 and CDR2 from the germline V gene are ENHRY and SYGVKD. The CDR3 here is CAISEGGRSSYEQYF. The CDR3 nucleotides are TGTGCCATCAGTGAGGGGGGCCGGAGCTCCTACGAGCAGTACTTC.

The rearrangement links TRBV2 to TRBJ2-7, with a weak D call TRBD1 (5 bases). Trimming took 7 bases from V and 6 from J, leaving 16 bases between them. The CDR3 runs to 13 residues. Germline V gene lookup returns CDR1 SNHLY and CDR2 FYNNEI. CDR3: CASITGALREQYF. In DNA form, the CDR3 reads TGTGCCAGCATTACTGGGGCCCTCCGCGAGCAGTACTTC.

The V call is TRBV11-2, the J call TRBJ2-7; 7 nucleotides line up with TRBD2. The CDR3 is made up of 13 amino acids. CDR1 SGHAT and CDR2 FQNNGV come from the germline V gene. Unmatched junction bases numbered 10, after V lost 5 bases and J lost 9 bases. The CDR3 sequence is CASSPGLESVQYF. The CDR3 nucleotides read TGTGCCAGCAGCCCCGGACTAGAATCAGTGCAGTACTTC.